A single sample is the source of the 21 T cell receptor beta chains below, sequenced in a study of T cell responses to AZD1222 COVID-19 vaccine. Clones were read by immunoSEQ multiplex PCR, and TCRdb kept only the in-frame ones, dropping some. Of about 83,000 clones in the sample, approximately 89% are singletons; the top ten hold 25% to 30%. Sequencing was performed on peripheral blood, taken 28 days after the second AZD1222 dose. All receptors derive from an adult who received the AZD1222 COVID-19 vaccine.

The sample holds a few counts of this clone. The chain links TRBV6-5 to TRBJ1-1; D perhaps matches TRBD1 (5 bases). Germline V gives CDR1 MNHEY, CDR2 SVGAGI. The CDR3 runs to 13 residues. The ends were cut back, 6 bases at V and 3 bases at J, with 11 bases in the middle. As DNA, the CDR3 is TGTGCCAGCAGATCCGTAGGGGACACTGAAGCTTTCTTT. Its translation is CASRSVGDTEAFF.

This clone was recorded only once. The chain uses TRBV24-1 and TRBJ2-3; TRBD2 matches 11 bases. The CDR3 consists of 16 residues. CDR1 and CDR2 (germline): KGHDR, SFDVKD. The V segment lost 6 bases and the J segment 0 bases; nucleotides outside the gene matches: 4. The CDR3 loop reads CATSPGLAESTDTQYF. The CDR3 DNA follows: TGTGCCACCAGTCCGGGACTAGCGGAGAGCACAGATACGCAGTATTTT.

Regarding this clone: Mismatch with germline at one junction end may stem from a read error. This chain joins TRBV24-1 and TRBJ2-1, with 10 positions matching TRBD2. The germline V gene encodes CDR1 KGHDR and CDR2 SFDVKD. The CDR3 has 16 amino acids. Written as DNA, the CDR3 is TGTGCCACTAGTGACGGTTCTAGCGGGAGTCCCAATGAGCAGTTCTTC. Its protein product is CATSDGSSGSPNEQFF.

J is TRBJ1-5 and V is TRBV18; TRBD1 agrees at 7 bases. Germline CDR1 is KGHSH and CDR2 is LQKENI. The length of the CDR3 is 16 residues. V lost 4 bases and J lost 3; bases outside the gene matches: 9. The CDR3 here is CASSLGQERINQPQHF. The CDR3 DNA follows: TGTGCCAGCTCACTAGGACAGGAGAGAATCAATCAGCCCCAGCATTTT.

The chain combines TRBV29-1 with TRBJ1-1; D uncertain. Between the trimmed V and J ends, which lost 7 bases and 2 bases, there was a span of 23 bases. CDR1 is SQVTM, CDR2 ANQGSEA, per germline. The CDR3 has 16 residues. CDR3 region: CSAYPAARRANTEAFF. CDR3 in DNA: TGCAGCGCCTACCCTGCGGCCCGAAGGGCTAACACTGAAGCTTTCTTT. Supplemented by reference TRBV29-1 and TRBJ1-1, the full variable domain reads SAVISQKPSRDICQRGTSLTIQCQVDSQVTMMFWYRQQPGQSLTLIATANQGSEATYESGFVIDKFPISRPNLTFSTLTVSNMSPEDSSIYLCSAYPAARRANTEAFFGQGTRLTVV.

V usage is TRBV28 and J usage is TRBJ1-2; 8 bases align to TRBD1. CDR1 is MDHEN and CDR2 is SYDVKM in the germline V gene. The CDR3 loop spans 13 amino acids. V gave up 3 bases and J gave up 5 bases; unmatched junction bases: 2. DNA of the CDR3: TGTGCCAGCAGTTTCGGGACAGGTTATGGCTACACCTTC. Amino acids: CASSFGTGYGYTF.

V is TRBV6-4 and J is TRBJ2-2; 8 nucleotides agree with TRBD2. Germline V gene sequence: CDR1 MRHNA, CDR2 SNTAGT. Trimming cost V 6 bases and J 5 bases; bases outside gene matches: 11. CDR3 length: 16 residues. The CDR3 bases are TGTGCCAGCAGCTCTCGACTTGCTAGCGGGACCGGGGAGCTGTTTTTT. Encoded protein: CASSSRLASGTGELFF.

The V gene is TRBV7-7, the J gene TRBJ2-5; D may be TRBD1 (5 bases). The CDR3 has 13 amino acids. Germline CDR1 is SSHAT and CDR2 is FNYEAQ (reference sequence). With 5 bases removed from V and 2 bases from J, the gap between germline ends came to 9 bases. The CDR3 spells CASSRTLQETQYF. The CDR3, as DNA: TGTGCCAGCAGCAGGACACTTCAAGAGACCCAGTACTTC.

There are a few counts of this clone. This rearrangement joins TRBV9 to TRBJ1-1; D not resolved. Germline CDR1 reads SGDLS; CDR2 reads YYNGEE. There are 13 residues in the CDR3. The V and J ends lost 0 bases and 6 bases respectively, with 9 bases between them. The chain's CDR3 is CASSVGPSSEAFF. The CDR3 DNA reads as TGTGCCAGCAGCGTAGGTCCGAGCTCTGAAGCTTTCTTT.

This clone was counted only a few times. This sequence joins TRBV30 and TRBJ1-4, with 7 bases identical to TRBD1. CDR1 is GTSNPN and CDR2 is SVGIG in the germline V gene (reference sequence). V shed 3 bases, J shed 4 bases, and the junction held 5 bases outside the gene matches. The CDR3 totals 14 residues. For the CDR3, the DNA is TGTGCCTGGAGAAAACAGGGGAATAATGAAAAACTGTTTTTT. This codes for CAWRKQGNNEKLFF.

This chain joins TRBV9 and TRBJ2-3; a possible D gene is TRBD1 (6 bases). Between the trimmed V and J ends, which lost 0 bases and 1 base, there was a span of 6 bases. The CDR3 covers 14 residues. Germline CDR1 and CDR2: SGDLS and YYNGEE. CDR3 protein: CASSVGTGTDTQYF. For the CDR3, the DNA is TGTGCCAGCAGCGTAGGGACAGGCACAGATACGCAGTATTTT.

The V call is TRBV6-5, the J call TRBJ1-5, with D perhaps TRBD1 (5 bases). Trimming removed 0 bases at V and 6 bases at J, with 12 bases between. The germline CDR1 and CDR2 sequences are MNHEY and SVGAGI. The CDR3 contains 15 residues. The CDR3 loop reads CASSYSAGRGQPQHF. The CDR3 DNA follows: TGTGCCAGCAGTTACTCGGCGGGGAGGGGTCAGCCCCAGCATTTT.

The chain joins TRBV25-1 to TRBJ2-1; D uncertain. The CDR3 is made up of 13 amino acids. The germline CDR1 and CDR2 sequences are MGHDK and SYGVNS. Trimming stripped 3 bases from V and 5 bases from J, with 8 bases between. CDR3 loop: CASSDQQNNEQFF. Here the CDR3 DNA reads TGTGCCAGCAGTGATCAACAGAACAATGAGCAGTTCTTC.

The chain links TRBV5-1 to TRBJ1-1; D is perhaps TRBD1 (6 bases). Looked up from germline, CDR1 is SGHRS and CDR2 is YFSETQ. Trimming shortened V by 0 bases and J by 0 bases, and 9 bases separated the two germline ends. The CDR3 totals 15 residues. The CDR3 DNA sequence: TGCGCCAGCAGCTTGGTGTCAGGGGTGAACACTGAAGCTTTCTTT. Its protein is CASSLVSGVNTEAFF.

This chain uses TRBV5-4 with TRBJ2-1, with 10 bases fitting TRBD2. The CDR3 extends over 15 amino acids. Trimming at V came to 3 bases and at J to 7 bases, leaving 7 bases not matched to a gene. Germline V gene data show CDR1 as SGHNT and CDR2 as YYREEE (reference sequence). Here the CDR3 DNA reads TGTGCCAGCAGCTCGAGCCTAGCGGGAGTAAATGAGCAGTTCTTC. Amino acids: CASSSSLAGVNEQFF.

The chain has TRBV24-1 and TRBJ2-2; tentative D call: TRBD1 (6 bases). The CDR3 runs 15 residues. The germline V gene encodes CDR1 KGHDR and CDR2 SFDVKD. V was trimmed by 9 bases and J by 2 bases, leaving 15 bases between them. This CDR3 is CATQTTGINTGELFF. CDR3 sequence (DNA): TGTGCCACCCAAACTACAGGGATCAACACCGGGGAGCTGTTTTTT.

The V call is TRBV29-1, the J call TRBJ2-1, with D possibly TRBD2 on 6 matching bases. Germline CDR1 SQVTM, CDR2 ANQGSEA. Trimming left V 5 bases short and J 0 bases short, with 8 bases between. The CDR3 loop spans 13 amino acids. CDR3 nucleotides: TGCAGCGTTCCGCGGGACTCCTACAATGAGCAGTTCTTC. Translated, it gives CSVPRDSYNEQFF.

The chain uses TRBV7-9 and TRBJ1-3; no definite D call. With 5 bases removed from V and 5 bases from J, the gap between germline ends came to 19 bases. The CDR3 spans 16 residues. CDR1 and CDR2 from the germline V gene are SEHNR and FQNEAQ (reference sequence). The CDR3 loop reads CASSITTGSRRNTIYF. The DNA of the CDR3 is TGTGCCAGCAGCATAACCACGGGCTCCCGACGAAACACCATATATTTT.

The CDR3 protein is CASSTGALSSNQPQHF. The CDR3 DNA reads as TGTGCCAGTAGTACAGGGGCATTGTCTAGCAATCAGCCCCAGCATTTT. This rearrangement joins TRBV19 to TRBJ1-5, with D maybe TRBD1 (6 bases). V gave up 4 bases and J gave up 0 bases, with 13 bases separating them. The CDR3 has 16 amino acids. CDR1 and CDR2 from the germline V gene are LNHDA and SQIVND (reference sequence).

The chain links TRBV5-5 to TRBJ2-5; TRBD1 is a possible D gene (6 bases). CDR1 SGHKS and CDR2 YYEKEE come from the germline V gene (reference sequence). The CDR3 is 15 amino acids. V lost 3 bases to trimming and J lost 10 bases, with 22 bases between them. CDR3 sequence: CASSSLGDLPGDQYF. The CDR3 DNA reads TGTGCCAGCAGCTCGCTCGGGGACCTCCCAGGGGACCAGTACTTC. The full variable domain, its missing parts supplied by reference TRBV5-5 and TRBJ2-5, is DAGVTQSPTHLIKTRGQQVTLRCSPISGHKSVSWYQQVLGQGPQFIFQYYEKEERGRGNFPDRFSARQFPNYSSELNVNALLLGDSALYLCASSSLGDLPGDQYFGPGTRLLVL.

The J gene is TRBJ1-5, the V gene TRBV18, with 9 bases lining up with TRBD1. V dropped 4 bases and J dropped 0; count of bases not matched to a gene: 4. Per germline, CDR1 KGHSH and CDR2 LQKENI. The CDR3 loop spans 16 amino acids. The CDR3 sequence is CASSQDRGDSNQPQHF. The CDR3 DNA reads TGTGCCAGCTCACAAGACAGGGGGGATAGCAATCAGCCCCAGCATTTT.